These 29 T cell receptor beta chains were all obtained from the same sample, sequenced in a study of blood T cell repertoires in COVID-19. This table comes from immunoSEQ multiplex PCR, and its TCRdb copy is limited to in-frame clones, with some not included. The sample records roughly 230,000 clones, around nine tenths being singletons. Source material: PBMCs or T cells enriched from blood (not recorded which). Receptors were obtained from a woman aged 25 to 39 with acute COVID-19.

The gene calls are TRBV29-1 and TRBJ2-3; D is possibly TRBD2 (6 bases). The CDR3 spans 17 residues. CDR1 is SQVTM and CDR2 is ANQGSEA in the germline V gene. Trimming shortened V by 3 bases and J by 4 bases, and 23 bases separated the two germline ends. Here the CDR3 DNA reads TGCAGCGTTGATGGGGCAGCGGGTTCAGTGGGCCCAGATACGCAGTATTTT. Its protein is CSVDGAAGSVGPDTQYF.

J is TRBJ2-3 and V is TRBV27; the match to TRBD2 covers 7 bases. Germline CDR1 MNHEY, CDR2 SMNVEV (reference sequence). The CDR3 sequence is 14 residues long. The V segment lost 6 bases and the J segment 2 bases; nucleotides outside the gene matches: 5. The CDR3 DNA reads TGTGCCAGCAGCCAAGGGACTATCACAGATACGCAGTATTTT. It codes for CASSQGTITDTQYF.

V usage is TRBV19 and J usage is TRBJ2-1; the match to TRBD1 covers 7 bases. The CDR3 loop spans 14 amino acids. Germline V gives CDR1 LNHDA, CDR2 SQIVND (reference sequence). The trim removed 5 bases at V and 5 bases at J, leaving 6 bases unmatched. This CDR3 is CASSASGTDNEQFF. Here the CDR3 DNA reads TGTGCCAGTAGTGCCTCCGGGACAGACAATGAGCAGTTCTTC.

This clone was recorded once. The chain combines TRBV24-1 with TRBJ2-1; 10 bases match TRBD2. J gave up 8 bases and V 5 bases, and 5 bases lay outside the gene matches. Germline loops: CDR1 KGHDR, CDR2 SFDVKD. The CDR3 consists of 14 residues. The CDR3 here is CATSGSGGADEQFF. The CDR3 region has the DNA TGTGCCACCAGTGGAAGCGGGGGGGCCGATGAGCAGTTCTTC.

This chain connects TRBV28 to TRBJ1-6; 9 bases line up with TRBD1. J gave up 9 bases and V 4 bases, and 13 bases lay outside the gene matches. Germline CDR1 reads MDHEN; CDR2 reads SYDVKM. The CDR3 spans 17 residues. The DNA of the CDR3 is TGTGCCAGCAGTTCCCCGCACCGGGACAGGGTGTTTTCACCCCTCCACTTT. This sequence encodes CASSSPHRDRVFSPLHF.

This clone was observed a single time. The chain recombines TRBV7-9 with TRBJ1-1; no reliable D call. The germline CDR1 and CDR2 sequences are SEHNR and FQNEAQ (reference sequence). This CDR3 has 16 amino acids. Deletions cut 6 bases from V and 1 base from J, with 18 bases between. The CDR3 bases are TGTGCCAGCAGATCAAACCCAGTTCGCGGGAACACTGAAGCTTTCTTT. As protein: CASRSNPVRGNTEAFF.

The rearrangement uses TRBV3-1 (or the pseudogene TRBV3-2) and TRBJ2-6; D ambiguous. Trimming took off 4 bases at V and 0 bases at J, with 10 bases between the two ends. CDR3 size: 16 residues. Germline V gene data show CDR1 as LGHDT and CDR2 as YNNKEL (reference sequence). CDR3 sequence (DNA): TGTGCCAGCAGCCGGTCGGAGAGCTCTGGGGCCAACGTCCTGACTTTC. Translated: CASSRSESSGANVLTF.

The chain joins TRBV7-2 to TRBJ1-2; D not certain. Trimming stripped 5 bases from V and 4 bases from J, with 11 bases between. Germline V gene sequence: CDR1 SGHTA, CDR2 FQGNSA. There are 13 residues in the CDR3. The CDR3 here is CASSARDSYGYTF. DNA of the CDR3: TGTGCCAGCAGCGCCCGGGATAGCTATGGCTACACCTTC.

The chain joins TRBV11-2 to TRBJ1-3; no definite D call. Looked up from germline, CDR1 is SGHAT and CDR2 is FQNNGV. V lost 5 bases to trimming and J lost 2 bases, with 16 bases between them. CDR3 length equals 16 residues. The CDR3 spells CASSPVQNIPGNTIYF. In DNA form, the CDR3 reads TGTGCCAGCAGCCCCGTACAGAACATTCCTGGAAACACCATATATTTT.

The chain links TRBV7-3 to TRBJ2-1, with 10 bases lining up with TRBD2. The germline V gene has CDR1 SGHTA and CDR2 FQGTGA. V shed 0 bases and J 2 bases; nucleotides not matched to a gene: 7. The CDR3 contains 18 residues. The CDR3 nucleotides read TGTGCCAGCAGCTTAACCCACCTCACTAGCGGGGCCTACAATGAGCAGTTCTTC. Its protein product is CASSLTHLTSGAYNEQFF.

The V and J genes are TRBV7-8 and TRBJ2-1, with TRBD2 identical over 7 bases. Trimming removed 4 bases from V and 4 bases from J; junction bases left unmatched: 4. Per the germline V gene, CDR1 is SGHVS and CDR2 is FQNEAQ. The CDR3 loop spans 14 amino acids. CDR3 region: CASSWGGLYNEQFF. CDR3 coding DNA: TGTGCCAGCAGCTGGGGGGGACTATACAATGAGCAGTTCTTC.

The chain uses TRBV14 and TRBJ2-1, with 10 bases matching TRBD2. The CDR3 length is 15 residues. Germline loops: CDR1 SGHDN, CDR2 FVKESK. With 4 bases clipped from V and 4 bases from J, the junction kept 4 bases outside the gene matches. The CDR3 nucleotides read TGTGCCAGCAGCCGGACTAGCGGCCGATACAATGAGCAGTTCTTC. This translates into CASSRTSGRYNEQFF.

The chain couples TRBV4-1 to TRBJ2-7; 11 nucleotides agree with TRBD1. The CDR3 covers 15 residues. CDR1 is MGHRA and CDR2 is YSYEKL in the germline V gene. V lost 3 bases to trimming and J lost 1 base; unmatched junction nucleotides: 2. The CDR3 DNA reads TGCGCCAGCAGCCAGTGGGACAGGGGGTCCTACGAGCAGTACTTC. Translation gives CASSQWDRGSYEQYF.

V and J are TRBV4-3 and TRBJ1-2; D is unresolved. The CDR3 extends over 15 amino acids. CDR1 and CDR2 from the germline V gene are LGHNA and YSLEER. The germline V and J ends were trimmed by 1 base and 3 bases, with 12 bases remaining between them. CDR3: CASSQGSGRHYGYTF. The CDR3 DNA sequence: TGCGCCAGCAGCCAAGGCTCCGGGAGACACTATGGCTACACCTTC.

This clone has only a few counts. The gene calls are TRBV4-3 and TRBJ2-2; 9 nucleotides align to TRBD1. With V trimmed by 0 bases and J by 0 bases, 8 bases remained unmatched. This CDR3 spans 19 amino acids. Germline assignment: CDR1 LGHNA and CDR2 YSLEER. The CDR3 is CASSQDTGGRSANTGELFF. CDR3 bases: TGCGCCAGCAGCCAAGACACAGGGGGCCGATCTGCGAACACCGGGGAGCTGTTTTTT.

For the CDR3, the DNA is TGTGCCAGCTCCCGGACAGGTCGAGAGGGGAACACTGAAGCTTTCTTT. As protein: CASSRTGREGNTEAFF. The V and J genes are TRBV2 and TRBJ1-1, with 7 bases aligning to TRBD1. Germline CDR1 and CDR2: SNHLY and FYNNEI. This CDR3 region has 16 residues. The ends lost 8 bases at V and 1 base at J; junction bases unmatched: 13. The full variable domain, in which reference TRBV2 and TRBJ1-1 provide the parts outside the CDR3, is EPEVTQTPSHQVTQMGQEVILRCVPISNHLYFYWYRQILGQKVEFLVSFYNNEISEKSEIFDDQFSVERPDGSNFTLKIRSTKLEDSAMYFCASSRTGREGNTEAFFGQGTRLTVV.

The V call is TRBV18, the J call TRBJ1-1; D call uncertain. The CDR3 runs to 13 residues. Germline V lookup: CDR1 KGHSH, CDR2 LQKENI. Trimming removed 6 bases at V and 4 bases at J, with 12 bases between. The CDR3 sequence: CASSEAGPTEAFF. DNA for the CDR3: TGTGCCAGCTCCGAAGCAGGCCCCACTGAAGCTTTCTTT.

The chain couples TRBV30 to TRBJ1-5; D remains ambiguous. The CDR3 has 13 amino acids. V was cut by 1 base and J by 1 base, with 5 bases left in between. CDR1 is GTSNPN, CDR2 SVGIG, per germline (reference sequence). The CDR3 region has the DNA TGTGCCTGGAGTGGGGAGAGCAATCAGCCCCAGCATTTT. It translates to CAWSGESNQPQHF. Full variable domain (remainder filled in from reference TRBV30 and TRBJ1-5): SQTIHQWPATLVQPVGSPLSLECTVEGTSNPNLYWYRQAAGRGLQLLFYSVGIGQISSEVPQNLSASRPQDRQFILSSKKLLLSDSGFYLCAWSGESNQPQHFGDGTRLSIL.

The chain joins TRBV7-9 to TRBJ2-6; weak D call: TRBD1 (6 bases). The V end lost 5 bases, the J end lost 1 base, and 6 bases lay between the germline ends. The germline V gene has CDR1 SEHNR and CDR2 FQNEAQ (reference sequence). There are 14 residues in the CDR3. This CDR3 is CASSTGSGANVLTF. CDR3 DNA sequence: TGTGCCAGCAGCACAGGGTCTGGGGCCAACGTCCTGACTTTC.

The chain uses TRBV2 and TRBJ1-5; D possibly corresponds to TRBD1 (5 bases). Trimming pared 6 bases from V and 0 bases from J, leaving 12 bases between. The germline CDR1 and CDR2 sequences are SNHLY and FYNNEI. The CDR3 runs to 15 residues. The CDR3 nucleotides read TGTGCCAGCAGGGACAAAAAGTCTAGCAATCAGCCCCAGCATTTT. Amino acid sequence: CASRDKKSSNQPQHF. Combining the CDR3 with reference TRBV2 and TRBJ1-5 gives the whole variable domain EPEVTQTPSHQVTQMGQEVILRCVPISNHLYFYWYRQILGQKVEFLVSFYNNEISEKSEIFDDQFSVERPDGSNFTLKIRSTKLEDSAMYFCASRDKKSSNQPQHFGDGTRLSIL.

The V call is TRBV6-5, the J call TRBJ2-5; D possibly corresponds to TRBD2 (5 bases). CDR1 is MNHEY and CDR2 is SVGAGI in the germline V gene. Trimming pared 0 bases from V and 4 bases from J, leaving 12 bases between. This CDR3 region has 15 residues. The CDR3 DNA reads as TGTGCCAGCAGTTACTCCTCCGGACTCGGAGAGACCCAGTACTTC. It is translated as CASSYSSGLGETQYF.

This clone was counted between two and nine times. This sequence joins TRBV5-1 and TRBJ1-2, with D possibly being TRBD1 (6 bases). V gave up 4 bases and J gave up 8 bases, with 15 bases separating them. The germline V gene encodes CDR1 SGHRS and CDR2 YFSETQ. The CDR3 has 13 residues. The CDR3 DNA reads TGCGCCAGCAGCGAACAGGGACCGGGCGGCTACACCTTC. It is translated as CASSEQGPGGYTF.

J is TRBJ1-1 and V is TRBV10-3; D is possibly TRBD1 (5 bases). CDR1 and CDR2 (germline): ENHRY, SYGVKD. The CDR3 is 13 amino acids. Deletions cut 4 bases from V and 3 bases from J, with 9 bases between. Here the CDR3 DNA reads TGTGCCATCAGTGCAGGGATGGACACTGAAGCTTTCTTT. Amino acid sequence: CAISAGMDTEAFF.

The rearrangement uses TRBV28 and TRBJ2-7; the match to TRBD2 covers 7 bases. Germline CDR1 reads MDHEN; CDR2 reads SYDVKM. J was trimmed by 4 bases and V by 8 bases; bases with no gene match: 14. The length of the CDR3 is 15 residues. In nucleotides, the CDR3 is TGTGCCAGCGAAGGGGAGGGACGTCCAGGGTACGAGCAGTACTTC. It encodes CASEGEGRPGYEQYF.

The chain combines TRBV5-5 with TRBJ1-1; D is undetermined. The V gene lost 4 bases and the J gene lost 0 bases, with 22 bases spanning the gap. Germline V lookup: CDR1 SGHKS, CDR2 YYEKEE (reference sequence). This CDR3 contains 18 residues. The DNA of the CDR3 is TGTGCCAGCAGCCCGAAGCCAAACCGGAGCAACCTGAACACTGAAGCTTTCTTT. Translating it yields CASSPKPNRSNLNTEAFF.

The rearrangement uses TRBV19 and TRBJ1-1; D might be TRBD1 (6 bases). The V and J ends lost 5 bases and 5 bases respectively, with 18 bases between them. The germline gives CDR1 LNHDA, CDR2 SQIVND (reference sequence). The CDR3 spans 15 residues. The DNA of the CDR3 is TGTGCCAGTAGTGCTACGGCAGGGGTGGGAACTGAAGCTTTCTTT. Protein product: CASSATAGVGTEAFF.

The chain combines TRBV7-9 with TRBJ2-5; a weak D match, TRBD2 (5 bases). This CDR3 region has 17 residues. V dropped 2 bases and J dropped 5 bases, with 21 bases sitting between them. From germline, CDR1 is SEHNR and CDR2 FQNEAQ (reference sequence). CDR3 bases: TGTGCCAGCAGCTTATTTTTATCGCTAGCCAATAACGAGACCCAGTACTTC. It specifies CASSLFLSLANNETQYF.

This clone has just one count. This chain links TRBV5-1 with TRBJ2-3; 11 bases line up with TRBD2. With V trimmed by 2 bases and J by 5 bases, 1 base remained unmatched. This CDR3 contains 14 residues. The germline CDR1 and CDR2 sequences are SGHRS and YFSETQ. The CDR3 DNA reads TGCGCCAGCAGCTTTGGGACTAGCGGAGATACGCAGTATTTT. It is translated as CASSFGTSGDTQYF.

The chain has TRBV6-1 and TRBJ1-5; D call uncertain. The CDR3 contains 15 residues. Germline V gene sequence: CDR1 MNHNS, CDR2 SASEGT. V lost 1 base and J lost 1, with 8 bases in between. The CDR3 DNA is TGTGCCAGCAGTGAAGATTGGCTGAGCAATCAGCCCCAGCATTTT. This translates into CASSEDWLSNQPQHF.